The entry that follows covers one T cell receptor beta chain sequence. Its specificity is not known. V shed 2 bases and J 0 bases; nucleotides not matched to a gene: 6. The germline V gene encodes CDR1 SGHTA and CDR2 FQGNSA. The CDR3 has 17 residues. The sample comes from a study of cytomegalovirus exposure and HLA in healthy donors. Overall study results and limits: The study designated 150 to 200 TCR beta chains cytomegalovirus-associated. In vitro assays verified that a few CMV-associated chains recognized CMV antigens specifically. In a later analysis, an Asian-associated ancestry cluster reportedly showed fewer N-insertions than the roughly 730-donor mean.

The PCR employed 60 Vbeta primers together with 13 Jbeta primers. Clones were read by immunoSEQ multiplex PCR, and TCRdb kept only the in-frame ones, dropping some. Of around 70,000 clones detected, 60% to 80% appear once; the ten largest clones hold 12%. Sequenced input: PBMCs. This clonotype was obtained from a woman aged 35 to 49 in good health and CMV-seropositive. V and J are TRBV7-2 and TRBJ2-3; 9 bases map to TRBD2. The CDR3 nucleotides read TGTGCCAGCAGCTTACAAGCGGGGGGCCAAAGCACAGATACGCAGTATTTT. Its protein product is CASSLQAGGQSTDTQYF.